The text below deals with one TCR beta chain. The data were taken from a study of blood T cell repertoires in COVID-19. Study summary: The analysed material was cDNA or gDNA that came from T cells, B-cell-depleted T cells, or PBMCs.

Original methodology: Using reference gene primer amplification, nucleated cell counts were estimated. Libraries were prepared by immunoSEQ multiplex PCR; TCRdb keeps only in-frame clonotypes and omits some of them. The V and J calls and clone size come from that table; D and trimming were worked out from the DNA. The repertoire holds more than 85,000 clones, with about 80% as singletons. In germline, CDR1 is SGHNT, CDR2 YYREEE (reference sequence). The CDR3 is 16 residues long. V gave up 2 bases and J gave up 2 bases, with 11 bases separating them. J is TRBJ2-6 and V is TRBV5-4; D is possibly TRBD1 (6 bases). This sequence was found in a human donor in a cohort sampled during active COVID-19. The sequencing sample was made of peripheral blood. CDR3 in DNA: TGTGCCAGCAGCTTAGGGGGATCCCCTGGGGCCAACGTCCTGACTTTC. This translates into CASSLGGSPGANVLTF.